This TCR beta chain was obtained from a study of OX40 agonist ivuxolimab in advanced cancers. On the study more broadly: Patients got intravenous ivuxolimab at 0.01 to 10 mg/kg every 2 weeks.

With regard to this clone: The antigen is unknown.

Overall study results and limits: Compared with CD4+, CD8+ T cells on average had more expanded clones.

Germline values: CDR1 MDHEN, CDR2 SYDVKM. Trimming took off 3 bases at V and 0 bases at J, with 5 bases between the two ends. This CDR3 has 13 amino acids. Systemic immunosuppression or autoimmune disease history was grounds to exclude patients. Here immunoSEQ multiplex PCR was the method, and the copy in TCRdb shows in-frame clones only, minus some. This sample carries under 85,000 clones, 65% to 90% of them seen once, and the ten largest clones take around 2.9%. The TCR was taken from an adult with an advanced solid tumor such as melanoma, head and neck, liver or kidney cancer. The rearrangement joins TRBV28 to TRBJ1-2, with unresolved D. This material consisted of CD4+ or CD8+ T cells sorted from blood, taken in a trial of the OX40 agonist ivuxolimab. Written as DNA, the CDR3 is TGTGCCAGCAGTTTGACCGCTAACTATGGCTACACCTTC. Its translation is CASSLTANYGYTF.